This T cell receptor beta chain stems from a study of Ad26.COV2.S vaccination and SARS-CoV-2 variants. Overall study context: The authors gave Ad26.COV2.S intramuscularly, either once or twice 56 days apart. Study-wide findings and caveats: Those who received the vaccine showed greater spike-specific TCR breadth than those given placebo.

As to treatment: roughly 18 received Ad26.COV2.S at low or high dose, single or two shots; about 5 received placebo; per-sample allocation not given. Samples were taken on day 63 after the first vaccine or placebo injection. In Boston, the donor was an adult between 18-55 years of age. An Ad26 vector expressing Wuhan-strain SARS-CoV-2 spike served as the vaccine. The germline CDR1 and CDR2 sequences are SNHLY and FYNNEI. The CDR3 is made up of 15 amino acids. With 3 bases removed from V and 8 bases from J, the gap between germline ends came to 16 bases. The table came from immunoSEQ multiplex PCR; TCRdb's copy has only in-frame clones and leaves some out. The data hold about 350,000 clones, with about 85% observed a single time. The count of this clone is one. Its antigen is undetermined.

The sequencing used peripheral blood, collected in a trial of Ad26.COV2.S vaccine versus placebo. The sequence derives from a person between 18 and 65 years old who received the Ad26.COV2.S COVID-19 vaccine or a placebo. The chain combines TRBV2 with TRBJ1-4; a possible D gene is TRBD1 (6 bases). The CDR3 is CASSDLQGGGEKLFF. The DNA for the CDR3 is TGTGCCAGCAGTGACCTACAGGGAGGTGGGGAAAAACTGTTTTTT.